This T cell receptor (beta chain) was captured in a study of OX40 agonist ivuxolimab in advanced cancers. Overall study context: Dose-escalation patients had hepatocellular carcinoma, melanoma, renal cell or head and neck cancer.

Notes on the study in general: More expanded clones were seen, on average, in CD8+ T cells than in CD4+. Among the nonresponders, some also had low normalized T-cell clonal expansion.

Turning to this clone: Its matching antigen is unknown.

Some clones are missing from TCRdb's copy, which holds only in-frame ones; the method was immunoSEQ multiplex PCR. The repertoire holds some 76,000 clones, with approximately 86% as singletons. V shed 7 bases and J shed 4 bases, with 16 bases lying between them. Germline CDR1 and CDR2: SEHNR and FQNEAQ (reference sequence). The CDR3 is 14 amino acids. This receptor was obtained from an adult with an advanced solid tumor such as melanoma, head and neck, liver or kidney cancer. This specimen was CD4+ or CD8+ T cells sorted from blood, taken in a trial of the OX40 agonist ivuxolimab. The chain combines TRBV7-9 with TRBJ2-5; possible D gene TRBD2, 7 bases. The CDR3 DNA sequence: TGTGCCAGCACCGAGGGGGGGGGCGTAGAGACCCAGTACTTC. This codes for CASTEGGGVETQYF.